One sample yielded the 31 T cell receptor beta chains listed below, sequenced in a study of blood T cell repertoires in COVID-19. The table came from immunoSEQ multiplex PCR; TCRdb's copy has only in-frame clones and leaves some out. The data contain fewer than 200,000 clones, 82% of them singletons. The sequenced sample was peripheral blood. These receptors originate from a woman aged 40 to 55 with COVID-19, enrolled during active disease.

The CDR3 reads CASSSGGHTQYF. The CDR3 DNA reads TGTGCCAGCAGCTCGGGGGGACATACGCAGTATTTT. The chain employs TRBV11-3 and TRBJ2-3; 7 positions agree with TRBD2. The CDR3 consists of 12 residues. V gave up 4 bases and J gave up 7 bases; unmatched junction bases: 2. Germline V gene sequence: CDR1 SGHNT, CDR2 YENEEA. The full variable domain, in which reference TRBV11-3 and TRBJ2-3 provide the parts outside the CDR3, is EAGVVQSPRYKIIEKKQPVAFWCNPISGHNTLYWYLQNLGQGPELLIRYENEEAVDDSQLPKDRFSAERLKGVDSTLKIQPAELGDSAVYLCASSSGGHTQYFGPGTRLTVL.

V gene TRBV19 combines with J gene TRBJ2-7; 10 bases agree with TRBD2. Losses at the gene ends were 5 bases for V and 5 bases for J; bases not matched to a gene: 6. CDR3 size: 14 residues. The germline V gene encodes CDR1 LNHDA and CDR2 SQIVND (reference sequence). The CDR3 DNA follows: TGTGCCAGTAGTCCAGCGGGAGGGTTCCACGAGCAGTACTTC. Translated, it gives CASSPAGGFHEQYF.

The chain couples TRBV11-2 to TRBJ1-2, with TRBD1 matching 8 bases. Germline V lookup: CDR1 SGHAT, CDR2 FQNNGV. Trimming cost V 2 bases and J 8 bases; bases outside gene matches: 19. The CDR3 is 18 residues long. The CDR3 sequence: CASSLSFSTGQGAFGYTF. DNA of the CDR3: TGTGCCAGCAGCTTATCTTTTAGTACCGGACAGGGAGCGTTCGGCTACACCTTC.

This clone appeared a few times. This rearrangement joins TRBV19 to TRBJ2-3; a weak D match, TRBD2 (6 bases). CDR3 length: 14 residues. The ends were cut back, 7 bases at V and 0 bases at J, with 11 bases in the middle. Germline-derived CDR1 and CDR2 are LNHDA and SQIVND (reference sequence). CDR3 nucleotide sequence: TGTGCCAGTAAACCCAGCGGGAGCACAGATACGCAGTATTTT. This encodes CASKPSGSTDTQYF.

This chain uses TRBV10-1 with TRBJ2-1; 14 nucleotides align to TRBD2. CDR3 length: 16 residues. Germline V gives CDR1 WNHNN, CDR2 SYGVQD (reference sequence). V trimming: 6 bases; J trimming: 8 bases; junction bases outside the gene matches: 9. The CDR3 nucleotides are TGCGCCAGCAGCCCGACTAGCGGGAGGGCCATGGATGAGCAGTTCTTC. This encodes CASSPTSGRAMDEQFF.

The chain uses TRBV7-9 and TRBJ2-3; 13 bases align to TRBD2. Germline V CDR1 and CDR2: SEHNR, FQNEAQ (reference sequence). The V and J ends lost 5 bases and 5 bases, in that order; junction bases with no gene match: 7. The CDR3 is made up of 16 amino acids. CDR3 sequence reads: CASSRTSGSGRDTQYF. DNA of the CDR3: TGTGCCAGCAGCCGGACTAGCGGGAGTGGCAGAGATACGCAGTATTTT.

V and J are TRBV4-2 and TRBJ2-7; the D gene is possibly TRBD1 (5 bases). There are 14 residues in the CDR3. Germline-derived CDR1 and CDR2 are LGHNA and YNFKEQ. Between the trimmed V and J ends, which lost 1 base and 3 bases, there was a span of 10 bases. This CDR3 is CASSQGGAGYEQYF. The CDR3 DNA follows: TGTGCCAGCAGCCAAGGGGGCGCAGGCTACGAGCAGTACTTC.

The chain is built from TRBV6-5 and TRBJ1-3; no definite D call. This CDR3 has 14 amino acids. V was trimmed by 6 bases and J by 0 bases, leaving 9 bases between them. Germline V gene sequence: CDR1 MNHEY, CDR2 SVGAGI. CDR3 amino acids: CASRNSNSGNTIYF. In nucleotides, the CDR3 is TGTGCCAGCAGGAACAGTAACTCTGGAAACACCATATATTTT.

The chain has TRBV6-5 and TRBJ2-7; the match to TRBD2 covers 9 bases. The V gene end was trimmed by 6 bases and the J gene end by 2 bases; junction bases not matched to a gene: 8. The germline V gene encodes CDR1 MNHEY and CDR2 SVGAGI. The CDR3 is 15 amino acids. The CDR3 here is CASSGSGSYAYEQYF. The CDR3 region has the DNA TGTGCCAGCAGCGGTAGCGGGAGTTATGCCTACGAGCAGTACTTC.

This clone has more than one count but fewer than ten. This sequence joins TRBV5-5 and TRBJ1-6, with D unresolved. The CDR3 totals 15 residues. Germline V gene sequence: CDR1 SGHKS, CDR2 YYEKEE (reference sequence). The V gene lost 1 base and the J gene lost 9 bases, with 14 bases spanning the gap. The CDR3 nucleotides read TGTGCCAGCAGCTTGATGCGGGGAACCAGTTCACCCCTCCACTTT. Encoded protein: CASSLMRGTSSPLHF.

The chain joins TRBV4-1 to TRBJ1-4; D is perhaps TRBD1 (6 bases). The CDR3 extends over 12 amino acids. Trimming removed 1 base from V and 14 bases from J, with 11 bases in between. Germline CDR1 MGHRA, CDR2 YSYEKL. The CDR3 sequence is CASSQGPTGLFF. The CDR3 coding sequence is TGCGCCAGCAGCCAAGGTCCGACAGGTCTGTTTTTT.

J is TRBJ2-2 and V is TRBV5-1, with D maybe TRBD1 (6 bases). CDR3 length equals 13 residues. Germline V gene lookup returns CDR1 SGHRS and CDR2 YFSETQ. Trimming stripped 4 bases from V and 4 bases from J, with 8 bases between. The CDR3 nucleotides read TGCGCCAGCAGCGTACAGGGCACCGGGGAGCTGTTTTTT. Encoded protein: CASSVQGTGELFF.

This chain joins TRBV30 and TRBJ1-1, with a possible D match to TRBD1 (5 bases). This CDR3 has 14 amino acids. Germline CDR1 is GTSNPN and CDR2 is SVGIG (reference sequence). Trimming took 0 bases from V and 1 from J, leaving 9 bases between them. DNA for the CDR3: TGTGCCTGGAGTGTCGAACAGGCGAACACTGAAGCTTTCTTT. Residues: CAWSVEQANTEAFF.

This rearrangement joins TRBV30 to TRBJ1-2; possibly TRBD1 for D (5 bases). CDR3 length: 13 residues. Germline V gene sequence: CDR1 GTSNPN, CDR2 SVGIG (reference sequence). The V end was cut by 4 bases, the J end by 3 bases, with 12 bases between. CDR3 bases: TGTGCCTGGACTCCTGGACAAGACTATGGCTACACCTTC. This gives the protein CAWTPGQDYGYTF.

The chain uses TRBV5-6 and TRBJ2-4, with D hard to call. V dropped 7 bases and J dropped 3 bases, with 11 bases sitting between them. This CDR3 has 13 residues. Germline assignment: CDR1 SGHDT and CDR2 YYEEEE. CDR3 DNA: TGTGCCAGCGGCCCAATCAGCAAAAACATTCAGTACTTC. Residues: CASGPISKNIQYF.

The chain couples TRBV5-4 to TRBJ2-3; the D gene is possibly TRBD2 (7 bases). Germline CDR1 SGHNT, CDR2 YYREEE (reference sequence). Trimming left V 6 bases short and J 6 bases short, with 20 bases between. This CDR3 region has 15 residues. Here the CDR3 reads CASTAWGGPQDTQYF. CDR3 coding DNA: TGTGCCAGCACCGCGTGGGGGGGGCCCCAGGATACGCAGTATTTT.

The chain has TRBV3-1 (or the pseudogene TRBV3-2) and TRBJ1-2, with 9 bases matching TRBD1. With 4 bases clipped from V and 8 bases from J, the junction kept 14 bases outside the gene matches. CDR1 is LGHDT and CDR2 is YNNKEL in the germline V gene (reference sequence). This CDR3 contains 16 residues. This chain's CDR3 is CASSLAHPGQGQGYTF. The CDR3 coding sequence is TGTGCCAGCAGCCTCGCGCATCCGGGACAGGGCCAGGGCTACACCTTC.

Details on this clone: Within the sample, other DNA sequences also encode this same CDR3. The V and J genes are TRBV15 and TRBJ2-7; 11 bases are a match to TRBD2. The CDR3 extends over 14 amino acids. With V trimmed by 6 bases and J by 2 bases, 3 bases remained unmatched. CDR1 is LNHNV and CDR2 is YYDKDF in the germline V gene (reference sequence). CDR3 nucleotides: TGTGCCACCAGTGGGACTAGCGGTACCTACGAGCAGTACTTC. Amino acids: CATSGTSGTYEQYF.

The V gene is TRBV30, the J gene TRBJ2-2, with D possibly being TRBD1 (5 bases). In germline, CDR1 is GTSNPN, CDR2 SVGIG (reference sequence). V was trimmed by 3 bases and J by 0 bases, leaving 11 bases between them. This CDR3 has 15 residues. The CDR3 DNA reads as TGTGCCTGGAGGGTAACAGGAGCGAACACCGGGGAGCTGTTTTTT. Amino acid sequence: CAWRVTGANTGELFF.

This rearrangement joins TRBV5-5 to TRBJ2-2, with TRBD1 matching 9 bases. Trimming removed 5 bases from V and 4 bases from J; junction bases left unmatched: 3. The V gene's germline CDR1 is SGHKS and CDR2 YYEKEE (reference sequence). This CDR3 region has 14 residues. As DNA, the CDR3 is TGTGCCAGCAGGCCGGGACAGGGCACCGGGGAGCTGTTTTTT. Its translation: CASRPGQGTGELFF. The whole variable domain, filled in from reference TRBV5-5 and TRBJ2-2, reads DAGVTQSPTHLIKTRGQQVTLRCSPISGHKSVSWYQQVLGQGPQFIFQYYEKEERGRGNFPDRFSARQFPNYSSELNVNALLLGDSALYLCASRPGQGTGELFFGEGSRLTVL.

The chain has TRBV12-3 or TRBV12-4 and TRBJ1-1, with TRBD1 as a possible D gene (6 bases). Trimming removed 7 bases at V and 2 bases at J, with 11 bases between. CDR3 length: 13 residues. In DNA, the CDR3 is TGTGCCAGCATCGACAGGCCTAACACTGAAGCTTTCTTT. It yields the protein CASIDRPNTEAFF.

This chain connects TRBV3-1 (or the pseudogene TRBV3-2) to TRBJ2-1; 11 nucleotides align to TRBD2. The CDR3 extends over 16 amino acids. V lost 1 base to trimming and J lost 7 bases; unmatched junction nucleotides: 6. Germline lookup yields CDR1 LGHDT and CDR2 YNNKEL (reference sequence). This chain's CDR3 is CASSQVLRLAGNEQFF. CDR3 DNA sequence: TGTGCCAGCAGCCAAGTACTGAGACTAGCGGGGAATGAGCAGTTCTTC.

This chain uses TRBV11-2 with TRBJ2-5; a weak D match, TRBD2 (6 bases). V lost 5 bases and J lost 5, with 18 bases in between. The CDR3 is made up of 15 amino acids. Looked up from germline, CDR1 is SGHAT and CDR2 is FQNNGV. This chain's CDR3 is CASSTRGGAMETQYF. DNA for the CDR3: TGTGCCAGCAGCACACGCGGCGGGGCTATGGAGACCCAGTACTTC.

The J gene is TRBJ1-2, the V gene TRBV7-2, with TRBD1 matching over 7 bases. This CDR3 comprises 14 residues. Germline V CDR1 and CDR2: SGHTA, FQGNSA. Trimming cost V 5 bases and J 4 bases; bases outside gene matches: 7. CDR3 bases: TGTGCCAGCAGCCCCCGGGGACAGCTCTATGGCTACACCTTC. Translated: CASSPRGQLYGYTF.

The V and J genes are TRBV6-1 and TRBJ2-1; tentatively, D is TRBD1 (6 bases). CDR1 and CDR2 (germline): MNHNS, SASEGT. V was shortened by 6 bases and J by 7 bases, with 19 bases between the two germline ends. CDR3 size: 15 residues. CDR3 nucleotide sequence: TGTGCCAGCAGGCGAGGTGAGGGGGTAATAAATGAGCAGTTCTTC. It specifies CASRRGEGVINEQFF.

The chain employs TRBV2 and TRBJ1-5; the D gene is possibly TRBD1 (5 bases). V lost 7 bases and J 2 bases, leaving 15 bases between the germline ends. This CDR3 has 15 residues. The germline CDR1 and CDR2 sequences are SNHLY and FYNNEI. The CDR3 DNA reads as TGTGCCAGCAACCGTCTAGGACAAGGCAATCAGCCCCAGCATTTT. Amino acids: CASNRLGQGNQPQHF.

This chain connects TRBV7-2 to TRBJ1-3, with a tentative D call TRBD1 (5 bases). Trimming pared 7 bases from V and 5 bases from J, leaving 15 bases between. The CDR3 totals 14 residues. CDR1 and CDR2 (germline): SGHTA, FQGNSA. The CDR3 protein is CASTKDSTRNTIYF. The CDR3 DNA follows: TGTGCCAGCACCAAAGACAGTACTAGAAACACCATATATTTT. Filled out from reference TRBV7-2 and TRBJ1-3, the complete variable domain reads GAGVSQSPSNKVTEKGKDVELRCDPISGHTALYWYRQSLGQGLEFLIYFQGNSAPDKSGLPSDRFSAERTGGSVSTLTIQRTQQEDSAVYLCASTKDSTRNTIYFGEGSWLTVV.

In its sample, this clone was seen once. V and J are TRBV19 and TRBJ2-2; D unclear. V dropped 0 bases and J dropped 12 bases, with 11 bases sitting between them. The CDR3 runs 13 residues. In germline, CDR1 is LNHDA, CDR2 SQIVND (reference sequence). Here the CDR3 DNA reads TGTGCCAGTAGTATAGATGGCGACTTCAAGCTGTTTTTT. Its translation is CASSIDGDFKLFF.

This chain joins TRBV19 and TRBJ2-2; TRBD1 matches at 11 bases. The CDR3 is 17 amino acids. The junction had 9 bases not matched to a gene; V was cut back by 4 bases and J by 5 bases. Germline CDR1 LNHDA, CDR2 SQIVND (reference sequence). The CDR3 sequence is CASSTNGQGARTGELFF. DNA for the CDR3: TGTGCCAGTAGTACGAACGGACAGGGGGCACGTACCGGGGAGCTGTTTTTT. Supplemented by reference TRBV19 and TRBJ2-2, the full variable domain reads DGGITQSPKYLFRKEGQNVTLSCEQNLNHDAMYWYRQDPGQGLRLIYYSQIVNDFQKGDIAEGYSVSREKKESFPLTVTSAQKNPTAFYLCASSTNGQGARTGELFFGEGSRLTVL.

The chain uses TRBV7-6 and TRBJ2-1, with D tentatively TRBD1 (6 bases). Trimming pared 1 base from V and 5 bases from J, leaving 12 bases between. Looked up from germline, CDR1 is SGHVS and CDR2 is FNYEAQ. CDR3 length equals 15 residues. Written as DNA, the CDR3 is TGTGCCAGCAGCTTAGGGTCGACAGGTAACAATGAGCAGTTCTTC. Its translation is CASSLGSTGNNEQFF.

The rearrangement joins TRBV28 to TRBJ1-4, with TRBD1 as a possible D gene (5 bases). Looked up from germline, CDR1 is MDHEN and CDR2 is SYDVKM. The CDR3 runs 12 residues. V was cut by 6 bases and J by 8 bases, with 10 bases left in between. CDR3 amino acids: CASSSGQEKLFF. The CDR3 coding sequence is TGTGCCAGCAGCAGTGGACAAGAAAAACTGTTTTTT.